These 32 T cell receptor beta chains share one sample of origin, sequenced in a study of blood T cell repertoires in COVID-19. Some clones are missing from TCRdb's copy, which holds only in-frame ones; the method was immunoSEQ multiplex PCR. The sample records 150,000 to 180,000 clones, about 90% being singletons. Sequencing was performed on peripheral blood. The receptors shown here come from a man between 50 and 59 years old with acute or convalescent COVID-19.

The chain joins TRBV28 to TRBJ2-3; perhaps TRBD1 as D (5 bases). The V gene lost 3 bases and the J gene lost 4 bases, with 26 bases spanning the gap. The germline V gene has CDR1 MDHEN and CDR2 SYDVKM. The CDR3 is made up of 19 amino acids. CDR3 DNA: TGTGCCAGCAGTTTTGGACATTTTCCCCCGCGAGGAAGTTCAGATACGCAGTATTTT. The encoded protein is CASSFGHFPPRGSSDTQYF. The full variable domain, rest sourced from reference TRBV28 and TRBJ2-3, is DVKVTQSSRYLVKRTGEKVFLECVQDMDHENMFWYRQDPGLGLRLIYFSYDVKMKEKGDIPEGYSVSREKKERFSLILESASTNQTSMYLCASSFGHFPPRGSSDTQYFGPGTRLTVL.

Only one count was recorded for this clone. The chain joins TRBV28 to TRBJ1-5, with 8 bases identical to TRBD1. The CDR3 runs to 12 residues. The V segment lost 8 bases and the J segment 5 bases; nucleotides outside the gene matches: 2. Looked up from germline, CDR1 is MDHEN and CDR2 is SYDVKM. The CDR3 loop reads CASGQGYQPQHF. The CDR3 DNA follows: TGTGCCAGCGGACAGGGCTATCAGCCCCAGCATTTT.

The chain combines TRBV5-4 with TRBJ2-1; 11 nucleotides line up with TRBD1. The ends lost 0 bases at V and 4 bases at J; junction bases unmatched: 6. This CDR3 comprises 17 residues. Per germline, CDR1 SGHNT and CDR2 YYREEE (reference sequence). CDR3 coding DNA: TGTGCCAGCAGCTTGGGGGGCCGGGACAGGGGGTACAATGAGCAGTTCTTC. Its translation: CASSLGGRDRGYNEQFF.

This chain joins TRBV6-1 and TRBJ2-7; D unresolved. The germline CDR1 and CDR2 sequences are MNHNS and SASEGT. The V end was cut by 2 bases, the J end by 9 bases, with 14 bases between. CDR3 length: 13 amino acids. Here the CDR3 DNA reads TGTGCCAGCAGTGAAACTGTATCTAACGCGCAGTACGTC. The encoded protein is CASSETVSNAQYV.

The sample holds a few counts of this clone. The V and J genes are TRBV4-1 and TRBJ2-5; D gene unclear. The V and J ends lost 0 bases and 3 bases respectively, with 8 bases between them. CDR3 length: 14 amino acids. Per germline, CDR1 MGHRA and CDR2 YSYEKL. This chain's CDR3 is CASSQDLAEETQYF. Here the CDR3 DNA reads TGCGCCAGCAGCCAAGATCTTGCGGAAGAGACCCAGTACTTC.

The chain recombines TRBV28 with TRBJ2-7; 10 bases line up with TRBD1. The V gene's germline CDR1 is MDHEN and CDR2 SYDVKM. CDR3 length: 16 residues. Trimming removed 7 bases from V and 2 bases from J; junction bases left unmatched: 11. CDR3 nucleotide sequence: TGTGCCAGCACCAATCCCGCAGGGACAGGGGCCTACGAGCAGTACTTC. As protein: CASTNPAGTGAYEQYF.

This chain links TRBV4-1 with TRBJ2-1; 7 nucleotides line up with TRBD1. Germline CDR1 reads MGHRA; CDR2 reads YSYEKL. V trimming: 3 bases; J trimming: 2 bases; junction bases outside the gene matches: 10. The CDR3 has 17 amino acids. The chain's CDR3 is CASSHAKGARAYNEQFF. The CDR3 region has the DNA TGCGCCAGCAGCCATGCTAAGGGGGCCAGGGCCTACAATGAGCAGTTCTTC.

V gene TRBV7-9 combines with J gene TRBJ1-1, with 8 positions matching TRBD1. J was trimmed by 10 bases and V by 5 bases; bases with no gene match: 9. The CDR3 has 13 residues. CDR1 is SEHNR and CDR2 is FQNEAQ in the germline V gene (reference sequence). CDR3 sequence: CASSLGTGIRAFF. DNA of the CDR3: TGTGCCAGCAGCCTGGGGACAGGTATTAGAGCTTTCTTT.

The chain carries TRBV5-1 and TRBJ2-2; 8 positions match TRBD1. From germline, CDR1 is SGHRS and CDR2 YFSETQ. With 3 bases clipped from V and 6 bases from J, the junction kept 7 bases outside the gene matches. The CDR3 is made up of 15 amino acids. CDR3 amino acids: CASSSGQGYAGELFF. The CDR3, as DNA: TGCGCCAGCAGCTCCGGACAGGGATATGCCGGGGAGCTGTTTTTT.

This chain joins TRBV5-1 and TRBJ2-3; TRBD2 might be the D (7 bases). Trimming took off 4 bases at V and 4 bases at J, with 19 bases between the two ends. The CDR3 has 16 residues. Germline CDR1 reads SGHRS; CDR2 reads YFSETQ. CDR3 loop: CASSPGGAFTADTQYF. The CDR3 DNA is TGCGCCAGCAGCCCTGGGGGGGCATTCACAGCAGATACGCAGTATTTT.

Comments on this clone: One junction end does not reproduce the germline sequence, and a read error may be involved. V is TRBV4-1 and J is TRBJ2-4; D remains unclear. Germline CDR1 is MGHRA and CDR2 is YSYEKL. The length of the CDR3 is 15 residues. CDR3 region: CASSPAGIGKHFLSF. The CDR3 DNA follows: TGCGCCAGCAGCCCCGCAGGCATAGGAAAACATTTCCTATCTTTC.

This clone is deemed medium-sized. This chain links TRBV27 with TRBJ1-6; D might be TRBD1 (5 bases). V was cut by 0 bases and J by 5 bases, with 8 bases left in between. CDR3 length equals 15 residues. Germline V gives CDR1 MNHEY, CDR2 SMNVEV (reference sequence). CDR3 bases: TGTGCCAGCAGTTTATCGACAGAAAATAATTCACCCCTCCACTTT. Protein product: CASSLSTENNSPLHF.

The CDR3 protein is CASSPGPSQAQYF. CDR3 bases: TGTGCCAGCTCACCAGGGCCGTCGCAGGCGCAGTATTTT. The chain has TRBV18 and TRBJ2-3; no firm D call. The germline V gene encodes CDR1 KGHSH and CDR2 LQKENI. The CDR3 loop spans 13 amino acids. Trimming left V 2 bases short and J 10 bases short, with 13 bases between.

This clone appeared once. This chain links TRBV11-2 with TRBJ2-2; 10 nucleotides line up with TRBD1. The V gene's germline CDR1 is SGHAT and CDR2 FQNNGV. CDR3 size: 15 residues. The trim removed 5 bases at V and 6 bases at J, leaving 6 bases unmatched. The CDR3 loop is CASSATGGAAGELFF. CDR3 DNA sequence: TGTGCCAGCAGCGCGACAGGGGGCGCGGCCGGGGAGCTGTTTTTT.

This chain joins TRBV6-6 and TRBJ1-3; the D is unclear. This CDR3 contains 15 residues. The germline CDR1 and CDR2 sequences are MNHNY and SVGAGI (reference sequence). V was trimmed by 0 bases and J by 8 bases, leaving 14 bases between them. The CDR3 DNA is TGTGCCAGCAGTTACTCGATACACACCGGGGACACCATATATTTT. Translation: CASSYSIHTGDTIYF.

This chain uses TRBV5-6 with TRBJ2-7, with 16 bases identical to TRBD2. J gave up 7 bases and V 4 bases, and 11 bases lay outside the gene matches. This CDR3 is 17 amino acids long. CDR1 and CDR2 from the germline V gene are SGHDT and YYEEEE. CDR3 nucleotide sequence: TGTGCCAGCAGCCCGGGGGGACTAGCGGGAGGGATGAGGGAGCAGTACTTC. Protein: CASSPGGLAGGMREQYF. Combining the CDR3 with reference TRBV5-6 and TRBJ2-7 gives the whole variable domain DAGVTQSPTHLIKTRGQQVTLRCSPKSGHDTVSWYQQALGQGPQFIFQYYEEEERQRGNFPDRFSGHQFPNYSSELNVNALLLGDSALYLCASSPGGLAGGMREQYFGPGTRLTVT.

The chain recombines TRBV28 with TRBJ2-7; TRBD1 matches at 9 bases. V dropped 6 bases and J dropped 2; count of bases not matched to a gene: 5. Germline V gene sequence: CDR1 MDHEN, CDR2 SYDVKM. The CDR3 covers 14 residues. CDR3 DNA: TGTGCCAGCAGATCGGGACAGGGACCCTACGAGCAGTACGTC. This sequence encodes CASRSGQGPYEQYV.

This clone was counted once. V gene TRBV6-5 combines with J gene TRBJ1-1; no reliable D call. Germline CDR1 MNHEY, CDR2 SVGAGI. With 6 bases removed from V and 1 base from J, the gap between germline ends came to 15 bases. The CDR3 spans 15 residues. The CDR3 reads CASSHVPKANTEAFF. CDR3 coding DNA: TGTGCCAGCAGCCACGTCCCAAAAGCGAACACTGAAGCTTTCTTT.

The CDR3 loop is CASSSPPGGRGDTQYF. Here the CDR3 DNA reads TGTGCCAGCAGTTCGCCCCCGGGGGGGCGGGGAGATACGCAGTATTTT. The chain joins TRBV6-2 or TRBV6-3 to TRBJ2-3; 8 nucleotides agree with TRBD2. The CDR3 extends over 16 amino acids. Trimming cost V 4 bases and J 5 bases; bases outside gene matches: 11. CDR1 MNHEY and CDR2 SVGEGT come from the germline V gene.

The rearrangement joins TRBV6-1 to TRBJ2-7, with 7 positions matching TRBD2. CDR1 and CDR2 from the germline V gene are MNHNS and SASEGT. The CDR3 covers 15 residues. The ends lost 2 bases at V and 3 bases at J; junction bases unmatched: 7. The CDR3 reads CASSEFRREFYEQYF. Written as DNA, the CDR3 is TGTGCCAGCAGTGAATTTCGGCGGGAGTTCTACGAGCAGTACTTC.

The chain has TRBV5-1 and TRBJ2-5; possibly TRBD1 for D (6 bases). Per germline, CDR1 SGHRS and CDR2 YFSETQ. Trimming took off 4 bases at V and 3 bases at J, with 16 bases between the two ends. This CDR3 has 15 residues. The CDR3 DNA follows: TGCGCCAGCAGCCACGCCGGGACATACGAAGAGACCCAGTACTTC. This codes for CASSHAGTYEETQYF.

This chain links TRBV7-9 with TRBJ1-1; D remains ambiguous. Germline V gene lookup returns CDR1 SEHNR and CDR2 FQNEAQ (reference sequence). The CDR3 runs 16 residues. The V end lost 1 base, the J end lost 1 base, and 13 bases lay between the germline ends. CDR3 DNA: TGTGCCAGCAGCTTAGAGGTCAGGTACTCGAACACTGAAGCTTTCTTT. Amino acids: CASSLEVRYSNTEAFF.

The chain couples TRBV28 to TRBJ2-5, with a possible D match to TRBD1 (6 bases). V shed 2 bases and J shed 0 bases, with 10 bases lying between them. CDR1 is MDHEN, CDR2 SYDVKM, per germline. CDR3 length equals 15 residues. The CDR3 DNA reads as TGTGCCAGCAGTTTAGAGGGACACTACCAAGAGACCCAGTACTTC. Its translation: CASSLEGHYQETQYF.

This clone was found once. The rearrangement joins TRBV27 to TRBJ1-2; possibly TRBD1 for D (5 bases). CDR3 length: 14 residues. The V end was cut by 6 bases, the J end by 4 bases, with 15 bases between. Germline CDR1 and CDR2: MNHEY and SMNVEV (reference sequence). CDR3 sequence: CASSRGGVPYGYTF. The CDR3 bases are TGTGCCAGCAGCCGGGGGGGGGTTCCCTATGGCTACACCTTC.

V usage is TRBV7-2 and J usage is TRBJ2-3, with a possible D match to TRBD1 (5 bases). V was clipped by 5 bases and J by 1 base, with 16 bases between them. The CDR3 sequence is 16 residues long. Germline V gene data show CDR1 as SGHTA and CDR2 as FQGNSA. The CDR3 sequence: CASSPAKGWGTDTQYF. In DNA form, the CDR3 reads TGTGCCAGCAGCCCCGCCAAGGGGTGGGGCACAGATACGCAGTATTTT.

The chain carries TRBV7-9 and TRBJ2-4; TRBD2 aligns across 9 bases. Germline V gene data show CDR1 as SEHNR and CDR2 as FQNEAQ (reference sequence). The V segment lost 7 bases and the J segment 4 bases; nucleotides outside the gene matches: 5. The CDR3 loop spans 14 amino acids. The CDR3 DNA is TGTGCCAGCACCCCCAGCGGGGGGAAAAACATTCAGTACTTC. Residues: CASTPSGGKNIQYF. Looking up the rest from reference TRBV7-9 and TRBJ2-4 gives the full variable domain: DTGVSQNPRHKITKRGQNVTFRCDPISEHNRLYWYRQTLGQGPEFLTYFQNEAQLEKSRLLSDRFSAERPKGSFSTLEIQRTEQGDSAMYLCASTPSGGKNIQYFGAGTRLSVL.

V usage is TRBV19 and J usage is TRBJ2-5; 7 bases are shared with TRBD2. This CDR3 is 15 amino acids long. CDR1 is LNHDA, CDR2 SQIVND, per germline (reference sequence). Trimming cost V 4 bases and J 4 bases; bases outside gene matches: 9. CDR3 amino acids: CASSTLASELETQYF. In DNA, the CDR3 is TGTGCCAGTAGTACACTAGCGAGCGAGTTAGAGACCCAGTACTTC.

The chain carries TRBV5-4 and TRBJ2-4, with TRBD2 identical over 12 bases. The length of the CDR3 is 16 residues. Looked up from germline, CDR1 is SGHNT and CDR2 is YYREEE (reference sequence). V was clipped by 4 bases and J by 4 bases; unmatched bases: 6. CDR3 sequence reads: CASSPLAGGQKNIQYF. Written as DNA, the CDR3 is TGTGCCAGCAGCCCTCTAGCGGGAGGGCAAAAAAACATTCAGTACTTC.

CDR3 loop: CASSYSGRGAGELFF. CDR3 DNA sequence: TGTGCCAGCAGTTACTCGGGCAGGGGGGCCGGGGAGCTGTTTTTT. The chain carries TRBV6-5 and TRBJ2-2, with D perhaps matching TRBD1 (7 bases). CDR3 length: 15 amino acids. The germline CDR1 and CDR2 sequences are MNHEY and SVGAGI. Trimming cost V 0 bases and J 6 bases, with 11 bases left between them.

This CDR3 reads CASSTTLDETYEQYV. CDR3 sequence (DNA): TGTGCCAGCAGCACTACCTTAGACGAAACCTACGAGCAGTACGTC. V and J are TRBV14 and TRBJ2-7; D uncertain. V was shortened by 5 bases and J by 2 bases, with 16 bases between the two germline ends. Germline loops: CDR1 SGHDN, CDR2 FVKESK. The CDR3 totals 15 residues.

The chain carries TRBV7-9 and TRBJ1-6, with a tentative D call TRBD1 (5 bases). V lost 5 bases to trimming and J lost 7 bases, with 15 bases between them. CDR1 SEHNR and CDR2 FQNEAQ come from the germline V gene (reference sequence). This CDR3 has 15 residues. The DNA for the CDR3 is TGTGCCAGCAGCCCCTCGGGACTGGGAAATTCACCCCTCCACTTT. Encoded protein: CASSPSGLGNSPLHF.

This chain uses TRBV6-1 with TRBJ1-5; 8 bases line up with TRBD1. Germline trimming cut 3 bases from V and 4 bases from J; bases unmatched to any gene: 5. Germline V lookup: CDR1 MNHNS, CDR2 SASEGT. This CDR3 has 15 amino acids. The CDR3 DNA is TGTGCCAGCAGTGAGATGGGACAGGCGAATCAGCCCCAGCATTTT. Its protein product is CASSEMGQANQPQHF.